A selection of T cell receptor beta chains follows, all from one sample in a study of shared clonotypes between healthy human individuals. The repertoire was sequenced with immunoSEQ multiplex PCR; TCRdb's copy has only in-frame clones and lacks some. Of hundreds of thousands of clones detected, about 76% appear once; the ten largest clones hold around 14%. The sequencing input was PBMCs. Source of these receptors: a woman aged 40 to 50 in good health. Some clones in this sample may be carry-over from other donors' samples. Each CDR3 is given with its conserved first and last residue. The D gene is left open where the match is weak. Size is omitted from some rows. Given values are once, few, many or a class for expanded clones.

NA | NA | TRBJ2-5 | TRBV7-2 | CASSLATWQETQYF | TGTGCCAGCAGCTTAGCGACATGGCAAGAGACCCAGTACTTC
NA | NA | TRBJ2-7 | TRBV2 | CASLRDSSSYEQYF | TGTGCCAGCCTACGGGACTCCAGTTCCTACGAGCAGTACTTC
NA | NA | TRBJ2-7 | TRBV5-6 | CASSLGSHSYEQYF | TGTGCCAGCAGCCTTGGCAGCCACTCCTACGAGCAGTACTTC
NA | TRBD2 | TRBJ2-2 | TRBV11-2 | CASSLDRPLAGNTGELFF | TGTGCCAGCAGCTTAGATCGTCCGCTAGCGGGAAACACCGGGGAGCTGTTTTTT
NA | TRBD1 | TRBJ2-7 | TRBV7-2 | CASSRDRNYEQYF | TGTGCCAGCAGCCGGGACAGGAATTACGAGCAGTACTTC
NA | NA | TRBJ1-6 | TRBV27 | CASKGVGSPLHF | TGTGCCAGCAAGGGGGTGGGGTCACCCCTCCACTTT
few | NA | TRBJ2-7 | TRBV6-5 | CASSYNQESYEQYF | TGTGCCAGCAGTTACAATCAGGAATCCTACGAGCAGTACTTC
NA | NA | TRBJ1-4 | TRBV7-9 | CASSPSGPEKLFF | TGTGCCAGCAGCCCCAGCGGGCCTGAAAAACTGTTTTTT
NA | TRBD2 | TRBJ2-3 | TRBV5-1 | CASSVAGTTDTQYF | TGCGCCAGCAGTGTAGCGGGGACAACAGATACGCAGTATTTT
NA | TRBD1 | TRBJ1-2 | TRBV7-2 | CASSWDRGHDYGYTF | TGTGCCAGCAGCTGGGACAGGGGGCATGACTATGGCTACACCTTC
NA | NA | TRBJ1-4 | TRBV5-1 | CASSRRGDGNEKLFF | TGCGCCAGCAGTCGAAGGGGGGACGGTAATGAAAAACTGTTTTTT
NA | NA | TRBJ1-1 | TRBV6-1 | CASSVITGPMNTEAFF | TGTGCCAGCAGTGTCATAACCGGGCCGATGAACACTGAAGCTTTCTTT
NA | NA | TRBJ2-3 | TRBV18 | CASSPTSTDTQYF | TGTGCCAGCTCACCAACTAGCACAGATACGCAGTATTTT
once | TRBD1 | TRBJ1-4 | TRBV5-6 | CARTGRVVTNEKLFF | TGTGCCAGGACAGGGAGGGTTGTCACTAATGAAAAACTGTTTTTT
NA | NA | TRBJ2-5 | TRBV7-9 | CASSPGTVGETQYF | TGTGCCAGCAGCCCGGGGACGGTTGGGGAGACCCAGTACTTC
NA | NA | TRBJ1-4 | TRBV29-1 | CSVEGGAGEKLFF | TGCAGCGTTGAAGGGGGGGCGGGTGAAAAACTGTTTTTT
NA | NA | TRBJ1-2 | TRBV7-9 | CASSFARGYGYTF | TGTGCCAGCAGCTTTGCGCGGGGCTATGGCTACACCTTC
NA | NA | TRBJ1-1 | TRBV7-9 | CASSSSGQRNTEAFF | TGTGCCAGCAGCTCGTCAGGGCAGAGGAACACTGAAGCTTTCTTT
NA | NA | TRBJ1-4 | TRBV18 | CASSPGQGNEKLFF | TGTGCCAGCTCACCGGGGCAGGGGAATGAAAAACTGTTTTTT
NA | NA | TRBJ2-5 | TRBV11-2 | CASSLQPMRETQYF | TGTGCCAGCAGCTTACAACCGATGAGGGAGACCCAGTACTTC
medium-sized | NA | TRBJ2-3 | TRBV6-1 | CASTLGDTDTQYF | TGTGCCAGCACCCTAGGGGACACGGATACGCAGTATTTT
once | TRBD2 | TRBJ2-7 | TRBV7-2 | CASSLGGSFYEQYF | TGTGCCAGCAGCTTAGGCGGGAGCTTCTACGAGCAGTACTTC
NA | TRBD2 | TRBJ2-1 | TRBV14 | CASSQGWTSGDNEQFF | TGTGCCAGCAGCCAAGGCTGGACTAGCGGAGACAATGAGCAGTTCTTC
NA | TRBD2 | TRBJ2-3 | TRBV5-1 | CASSLVAGGGTDTQYF | TGCGCCAGCAGCTTGGTCGCGGGAGGGGGCACAGATACGCAGTATTTT
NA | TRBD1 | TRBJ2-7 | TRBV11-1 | CASSWTTGTYEQYF | TGTGCCAGCAGCTGGACGACAGGGACCTACGAGCAGTACTTC
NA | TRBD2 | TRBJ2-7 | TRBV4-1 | CASSQEWGLAGGKQYF | TGCGCCAGCAGCCAAGAGTGGGGTCTAGCGGGAGGTAAGCAGTACTTC
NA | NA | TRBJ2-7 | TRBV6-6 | CASSYMGSSAYEQYF | TGTGCCAGCAGTTATATGGGATCGTCAGCCTACGAGCAGTACTTC
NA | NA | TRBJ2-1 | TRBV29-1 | CSAPKGASEYNEQFF | TGCAGCGCCCCTAAGGGCGCTAGCGAGTACAATGAGCAGTTCTTC
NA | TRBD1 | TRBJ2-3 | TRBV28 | CASSSTGTGLKDTQYF | TGTGCCAGCAGTTCGACCGGGACAGGCCTTAAGGATACGCAGTATTTT
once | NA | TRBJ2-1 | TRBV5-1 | CASSLGSSLYNEQFF | TGCGCCAGCAGCTTGGGGAGTAGTCTTTACAATGAGCAGTTCTTC
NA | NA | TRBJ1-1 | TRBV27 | CASSLGAGRGLNTEAFF | TGTGCCAGCAGTTTGGGGGCGGGCAGGGGACTGAACACTGAAGCTTTCTTT
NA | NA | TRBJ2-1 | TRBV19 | CASSISAGLNNEQFF | TGTGCCAGTAGTATATCAGCGGGTTTAAACAATGAGCAGTTCTTC
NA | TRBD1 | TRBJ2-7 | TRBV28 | CASSLVRGPYEQYF | TGTGCCAGCAGTTTAGTTAGGGGGCCCTACGAGCAGTACTTC
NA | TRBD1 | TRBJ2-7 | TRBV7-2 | CASSRRTGSSYEQYF | TGTGCCAGCAGCCGCAGGACAGGGAGCTCCTACGAGCAGTACTTC
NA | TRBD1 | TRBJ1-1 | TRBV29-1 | CSVDDRVNTEAFF | TGCAGCGTTGACGACAGGGTGAACACTGAAGCTTTCTTT
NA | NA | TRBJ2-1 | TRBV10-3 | CATLGLAEGGEQFF | TGTGCCACTCTAGGGCTAGCGGAGGGGGGTGAGCAGTTCTTC
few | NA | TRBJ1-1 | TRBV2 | CASSGQLLQNTEAFF | TGTGCCAGCAGTGGACAGTTATTACAGAACACTGAAGCTTTCTTT
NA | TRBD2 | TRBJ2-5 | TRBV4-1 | CASSQRLGTSGRAGETQYF | TGCGCCAGCAGCCAACGACTCGGGACTAGCGGGAGGGCCGGAGAGACCCAGTACTTC
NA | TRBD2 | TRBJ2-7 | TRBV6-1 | CASSEGLPSGTYEQYF | TGTGCCAGCAGTGAAGGGCTCCCTAGCGGTACCTACGAGCAGTACTTC
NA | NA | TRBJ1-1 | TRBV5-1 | CASSLEGNTEAFF | TGCGCCAGCAGCTTGGAAGGAAACACTGAAGCTTTCTTT
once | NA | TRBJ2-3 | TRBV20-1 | CSARDADTQYF | TGCAGTGCTAGAGACGCGGATACGCAGTATTTT
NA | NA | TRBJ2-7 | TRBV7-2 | CASSLRSGDTYEQYF | TGTGCCAGCAGCTTACGTAGCGGAGATACCTACGAGCAGTACTTC
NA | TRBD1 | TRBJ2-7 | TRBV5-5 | CASSSRQGSSYEQYF | TGTGCCAGCAGCTCGCGACAGGGGAGCTCCTACGAGCAGTACTTC
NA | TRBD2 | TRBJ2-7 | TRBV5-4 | CASSAGGRAGDEQYF | TGTGCCAGCAGCGCGGGCGGGAGGGCTGGCGACGAGCAGTACTTC
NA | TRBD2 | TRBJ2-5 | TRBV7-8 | CASSQRPSGTQETQYF | TGTGCCAGCAGCCAAAGGCCTAGCGGGACGCAAGAGACCCAGTACTTC
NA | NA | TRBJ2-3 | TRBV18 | CASSPDGSAAGDTQYF | TGTGCCAGCTCACCAGACGGGAGCGCGGCTGGAGATACGCAGTATTTT
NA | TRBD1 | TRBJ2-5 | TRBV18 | CASSPGTAQETQYF | TGTGCCAGCTCACCGGGGACAGCTCAAGAGACCCAGTACTTC
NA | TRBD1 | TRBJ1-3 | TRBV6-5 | CASSYARDRQGNTIYF | TGTGCCAGCAGTTACGCCCGGGACAGGCAAGGAAACACCATATATTTT
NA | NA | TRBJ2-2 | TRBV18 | CASSPRGGNTGELFF | TGTGCCAGCTCACCTCGCGGGGGCAACACCGGGGAGCTGTTTTTT
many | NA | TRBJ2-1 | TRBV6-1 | CASRDWNNEQFF | TGTGCCAGCAGGGATTGGAACAATGAGCAGTTCTTC
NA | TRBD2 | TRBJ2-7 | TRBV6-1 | CASRGGSAYEQYF | TGTGCCAGCAGGGGGGGGTCAGCCTACGAGCAGTACTTC
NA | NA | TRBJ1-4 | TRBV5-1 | CASSWGPGANEKLFF | TGCGCCAGCAGCTGGGGGCCAGGGGCTAATGAAAAACTGTTTTTT
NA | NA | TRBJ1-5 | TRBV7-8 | CASGLGVGQPQHF | TGTGCCAGCGGCTTAGGGGTAGGCCAGCCCCAGCATTTT
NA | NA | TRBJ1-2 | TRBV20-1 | CSASRSSGYTF | TGCAGTGCTAGTCGGTCCAGCGGCTACACCTTC